One and the same sample provided the 15 T cell receptor beta chains below, sequenced in a study of cytotoxic CD8 clonotypes in ibrutinib-treated CLL. Clones were read by immunoSEQ multiplex PCR, and TCRdb kept only the in-frame ones, dropping some. The data hold around 150,000 clones, with roughly 86% observed a single time. The source material was PBMCs, sampled after 12 months of ibrutinib treatment. These receptors all stem from a human donor with chronic lymphocytic leukemia.

The chain uses TRBV19 and TRBJ1-3; 11 bases align to TRBD1. Trimming removed 5 bases from V and 7 bases from J; junction bases left unmatched: 10. The CDR3 contains 16 residues. CDR1 is LNHDA, CDR2 SQIVND, per germline (reference sequence). For the CDR3, the DNA is TGTGCCAGTAGTCGGACCGGGACAGGGGGTTCGAACACCATATATTTT. It translates to CASSRTGTGGSNTIYF.

V and J are TRBV6-5 and TRBJ2-5, with a weak D call TRBD1 (5 bases). V gave up 5 bases and J gave up 7 bases, with 14 bases separating them. The CDR3 is 13 amino acids. Germline V lookup: CDR1 MNHEY, CDR2 SVGAGI. This chain's CDR3 is CASSAGRVGTQYF. The CDR3 coding sequence is TGTGCCAGCAGTGCTGGCAGGGTCGGGACCCAGTACTTC.

The chain recombines TRBV2 with TRBJ2-7; possible D gene TRBD2, 6 bases. The CDR3 contains 12 residues. Per germline, CDR1 SNHLY and CDR2 FYNNEI. Trimming left V 5 bases short and J 7 bases short, with 12 bases between. The CDR3 region is CASSPVGGEQYF. The CDR3 DNA is TGTGCCAGCAGTCCGGTGGGAGGAGAGCAGTACTTC.

This clone has a handful of counts. The V and J genes are TRBV5-4 and TRBJ1-1; TRBD1 is a possible D gene (5 bases). The ends were cut back, 10 bases at V and 1 base at J, with 11 bases in the middle. From germline, CDR1 is SGHNT and CDR2 YYREEE (reference sequence). The CDR3 has 12 amino acids. In nucleotides, the CDR3 is TGTGCCCACGGGCAGGGGAACACTGAAGCTTTCTTT. Amino acid sequence: CAHGQGNTEAFF.

This chain uses TRBV5-1 with TRBJ2-3; D is ambiguous. Germline CDR1 and CDR2: SGHRS and YFSETQ. This CDR3 region has 14 residues. The V and J ends lost 2 bases and 0 bases respectively, with 7 bases between them. The CDR3 DNA is TGCGCCAGCAGCTTCGACGGGAGCACAGATACGCAGTATTTT. Translated, it gives CASSFDGSTDTQYF.

The gene calls are TRBV11-2 and TRBJ2-3; 14 nucleotides match TRBD2. Germline V CDR1 and CDR2: SGHAT, FQNNGV. Germline trimming cut 3 bases from V and 11 bases from J; bases unmatched to any gene: 7. The CDR3 runs 15 residues. CDR3 DNA sequence: TGTGCCAGCAGCTTCCGACTAGCGGGGGGGGCGGAGCAGTATTTT. This codes for CASSFRLAGGAEQYF.

This sequence joins TRBV7-9 and TRBJ2-7; the D call may be TRBD1 or TRBD2 (5 bases each). Trimming stripped 2 bases from V and 0 bases from J, with 14 bases between. The germline V gene has CDR1 SEHNR and CDR2 FQNEAQ (reference sequence). This CDR3 has 16 amino acids. Written as DNA, the CDR3 is TGTGCCAGCAGCTTAACGTGGGGACCGAGCTCCTACGAGCAGTACTTC. As protein: CASSLTWGPSSYEQYF.

The chain employs TRBV9 and TRBJ2-1; 7 bases line up with TRBD2. Unmatched junction bases numbered 17, after V lost 6 bases and J lost 8 bases. Germline CDR1 reads SGDLS; CDR2 reads YYNGEE. CDR3 length: 16 residues. CDR3 in amino acids: CASTPKEGGVGHEQFF. In DNA form, the CDR3 reads TGTGCCAGCACCCCCAAGGAGGGAGGGGTAGGCCATGAGCAGTTCTTC.

This chain links TRBV7-9 with TRBJ2-7; 9 bases are a match to TRBD2. After removal of 3 bases from V and 3 bases from J, the junction contained 6 bases not matched to a gene. Germline V CDR1 and CDR2: SEHNR, FQNEAQ (reference sequence). The CDR3 has 15 amino acids. This chain's CDR3 is CASSFRTSAFYEQYF. The CDR3 DNA follows: TGTGCCAGCAGCTTTAGGACTAGCGCCTTCTACGAGCAGTACTTC.

The rearrangement links TRBV15 to TRBJ2-7; 7 bases line up with TRBD2. CDR1 is LNHNV and CDR2 is YYDKDF in the germline V gene (reference sequence). The length of the CDR3 is 14 residues. Germline trimming cut 4 bases from V and 2 bases from J; bases unmatched to any gene: 5. CDR3 region: CATSKREYTYEQYF. The CDR3 DNA reads TGTGCCACCAGCAAGCGGGAATATACCTACGAGCAGTACTTC.

This clone was detected once. The V call is TRBV6-1, the J call TRBJ1-6; possible D gene TRBD1, 5 bases. CDR3 length: 14 residues. Germline loops: CDR1 MNHNS, CDR2 SASEGT. Trimming removed 6 bases at V and 6 bases at J, with 12 bases between. Here the CDR3 DNA reads TGTGCCAGCAGCCCACGCAGGGCTAATTCACCCCTCCACTTT. The encoded protein is CASSPRRANSPLHF.

The count of this clone is one. The chain joins TRBV7-2 to TRBJ2-1; 8 bases fit TRBD1. Germline trimming cut 6 bases from V and 4 bases from J; bases unmatched to any gene: 5. Germline V gene sequence: CDR1 SGHTA, CDR2 FQGNSA. CDR3 length: 14 amino acids. CDR3 sequence (DNA): TGTGCCAGCAGACCGGGACAGGAGTACAATGAGCAGTTCTTC. This encodes CASRPGQEYNEQFF.

The chain uses TRBV9 and TRBJ1-3, with D maybe TRBD1 (5 bases). The V gene's germline CDR1 is SGDLS and CDR2 YYNGEE. Trimming took 0 bases from V and 0 from J, leaving 16 bases between them. The CDR3 is 18 amino acids. The DNA of the CDR3 is TGTGCCAGCAGCGTAGAGGGGTTGGAGGGCAGCTCTGGAAACACCATATATTTT. Protein product: CASSVEGLEGSSGNTIYF. Full variable domain (rest looked up from reference TRBV9 and TRBJ1-3): DSGVTQTPKHLITATGQRVTLRCSPRSGDLSVYWYQQSLDQGLQFLIQYYNGEERAKGNILERFSAQQFPDLHSELNLSSLELGDSALYFCASSVEGLEGSSGNTIYFGEGSWLTVV.

This chain joins TRBV18 and TRBJ1-2, with 12 bases matching TRBD1. CDR3 length equals 17 residues. The J segment lost 3 bases and the V segment lost 4 bases, leaving 9 bases of the junction unmatched. Germline CDR1 KGHSH, CDR2 LQKENI. The CDR3 protein is CASSQKSGTGGDYGYTF. CDR3 DNA: TGTGCCAGCTCACAAAAATCCGGGACAGGGGGCGACTATGGCTACACCTTC.

This chain connects TRBV5-6 to TRBJ1-4, with 12 bases matching TRBD1. Looked up from germline, CDR1 is SGHDT and CDR2 is YYEEEE. V trimming: 3 bases; J trimming: 8 bases; junction bases outside the gene matches: 5. The CDR3 contains 15 residues. DNA for the CDR3: TGTGCCAGCAGCTCCCGGGACAGGGGGCGAGAAAAACTGTTTTTT. Its protein is CASSSRDRGREKLFF.